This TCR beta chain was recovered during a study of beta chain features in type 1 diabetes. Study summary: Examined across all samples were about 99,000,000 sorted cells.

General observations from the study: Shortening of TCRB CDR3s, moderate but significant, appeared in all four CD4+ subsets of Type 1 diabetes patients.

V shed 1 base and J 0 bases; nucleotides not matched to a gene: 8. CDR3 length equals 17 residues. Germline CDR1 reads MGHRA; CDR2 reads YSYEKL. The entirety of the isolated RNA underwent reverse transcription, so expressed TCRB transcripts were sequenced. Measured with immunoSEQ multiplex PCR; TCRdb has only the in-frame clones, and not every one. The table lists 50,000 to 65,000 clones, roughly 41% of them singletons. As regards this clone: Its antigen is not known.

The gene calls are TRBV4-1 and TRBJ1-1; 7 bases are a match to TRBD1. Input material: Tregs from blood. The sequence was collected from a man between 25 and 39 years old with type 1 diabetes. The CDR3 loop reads CASSQGTGASMNTEAFF. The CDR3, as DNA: TGCGCCAGCAGCCAAGGCACAGGGGCCAGCATGAACACTGAAGCTTTCTTT.